The rows below give T cell receptor beta chains drawn from one sample of a study of cytomegalovirus exposure and HLA in healthy donors. The repertoire was sequenced with immunoSEQ multiplex PCR; TCRdb's copy has only in-frame clones and lacks some. The sample totals approximately 210,000 clones. The sequencing sample was made of PBMCs. These receptors were collected from a woman aged 25 to 39 in good health and CMV-seropositive. Both conserved end residues are trimmed from each CDR3. The D gene is left open where the match is weak.

J: TRBJ2-5
D: TRBD1
V: TRBV7-9
CDR3: ASSLDVRGQETQY

J: TRBJ1-2
D: -
V: TRBV10-3
CDR3: ASEAAFNYGYT

J: TRBJ2-7
D: TRBD2
V: TRBV28
CDR3: ASSLSPTSGWSKGFYEQY

J: TRBJ1-6
D: -
V: TRBV6-4
CDR3: ASSGLSWEWCYNSPLH

J: TRBJ1-1
D: -
V: TRBV7-9
CDR3: ASSQHSPTEAF

J: TRBJ1-2
D: -
V: TRBV10-3
CDR3: AISGQNYGYT

J: TRBJ2-1
D: -
V: TRBV9
CDR3: ASSVAGGNEQF

J: TRBJ1-1
D: -
V: TRBV6-5
CDR3: ASSYSIGRGNTEAF

J: TRBJ2-1
D: -
V: TRBV18
CDR3: ASSLTAGLGYEQF

J: TRBJ2-1
D: -
V: TRBV5-1
CDR3: ASSFGGRGNNEQF

J: TRBJ2-7
D: TRBD1
V: TRBV10-3
CDR3: AIKQVGQGADEQY

J: TRBJ2-7
D: TRBD1
V: TRBV7-9
CDR3: ASSHSDRGDYEQY

J: TRBJ2-1
D: TRBD2
V: TRBV11-2
CDR3: ASSLASTSGGLHEQF

J: TRBJ1-2
D: -
V: TRBV5-4
CDR3: ASSLVVSNYNYGYT

J: TRBJ2-7
D: -
V: TRBV2
CDR3: ASTESGTFSYEQY

J: TRBJ2-2
D: -
V: TRBV6-1
CDR3: ASSKGNSGELF

J: TRBJ1-6
D: -
V: TRBV6-6
CDR3: ASIQGIGVSPLH

J: TRBJ1-5
D: TRBD1
V: TRBV7-9
CDR3: ASSSDRGTGNQPQH

J: TRBJ1-4
D: TRBD1
V: TRBV7-8
CDR3: ASSLRQGAGEKLF

J: TRBJ2-1
D: TRBD2
V: TRBV5-1
CDR3: ASSLPLAGGPGRPF

J: TRBJ2-6
D: -
V: TRBV27
CDR3: ASSLLSGANVLT

J: TRBJ1-4
D: TRBD1
V: TRBV5-1
CDR3: ASSQGTGGYEKLF

J: TRBJ1-1
D: TRBD1
V: TRBV29-1
CDR3: SATGWVTEAF

J: TRBJ2-6
D: TRBD2
V: TRBV5-1
CDR3: ASSFPGLVQGANVLT

J: TRBJ1-1
D: TRBD1
V: TRBV18
CDR3: ASSGDRLGAF

J: TRBJ2-6
D: -
V: TRBV6-1
CDR3: ASSEGPSAGANVLT

J: TRBJ1-5
D: -
V: TRBV7-9
CDR3: ASSPGDGGYQPQH

J: TRBJ2-2
D: TRBD2
V: TRBV2
CDR3: ASSPLAGGVTGELF